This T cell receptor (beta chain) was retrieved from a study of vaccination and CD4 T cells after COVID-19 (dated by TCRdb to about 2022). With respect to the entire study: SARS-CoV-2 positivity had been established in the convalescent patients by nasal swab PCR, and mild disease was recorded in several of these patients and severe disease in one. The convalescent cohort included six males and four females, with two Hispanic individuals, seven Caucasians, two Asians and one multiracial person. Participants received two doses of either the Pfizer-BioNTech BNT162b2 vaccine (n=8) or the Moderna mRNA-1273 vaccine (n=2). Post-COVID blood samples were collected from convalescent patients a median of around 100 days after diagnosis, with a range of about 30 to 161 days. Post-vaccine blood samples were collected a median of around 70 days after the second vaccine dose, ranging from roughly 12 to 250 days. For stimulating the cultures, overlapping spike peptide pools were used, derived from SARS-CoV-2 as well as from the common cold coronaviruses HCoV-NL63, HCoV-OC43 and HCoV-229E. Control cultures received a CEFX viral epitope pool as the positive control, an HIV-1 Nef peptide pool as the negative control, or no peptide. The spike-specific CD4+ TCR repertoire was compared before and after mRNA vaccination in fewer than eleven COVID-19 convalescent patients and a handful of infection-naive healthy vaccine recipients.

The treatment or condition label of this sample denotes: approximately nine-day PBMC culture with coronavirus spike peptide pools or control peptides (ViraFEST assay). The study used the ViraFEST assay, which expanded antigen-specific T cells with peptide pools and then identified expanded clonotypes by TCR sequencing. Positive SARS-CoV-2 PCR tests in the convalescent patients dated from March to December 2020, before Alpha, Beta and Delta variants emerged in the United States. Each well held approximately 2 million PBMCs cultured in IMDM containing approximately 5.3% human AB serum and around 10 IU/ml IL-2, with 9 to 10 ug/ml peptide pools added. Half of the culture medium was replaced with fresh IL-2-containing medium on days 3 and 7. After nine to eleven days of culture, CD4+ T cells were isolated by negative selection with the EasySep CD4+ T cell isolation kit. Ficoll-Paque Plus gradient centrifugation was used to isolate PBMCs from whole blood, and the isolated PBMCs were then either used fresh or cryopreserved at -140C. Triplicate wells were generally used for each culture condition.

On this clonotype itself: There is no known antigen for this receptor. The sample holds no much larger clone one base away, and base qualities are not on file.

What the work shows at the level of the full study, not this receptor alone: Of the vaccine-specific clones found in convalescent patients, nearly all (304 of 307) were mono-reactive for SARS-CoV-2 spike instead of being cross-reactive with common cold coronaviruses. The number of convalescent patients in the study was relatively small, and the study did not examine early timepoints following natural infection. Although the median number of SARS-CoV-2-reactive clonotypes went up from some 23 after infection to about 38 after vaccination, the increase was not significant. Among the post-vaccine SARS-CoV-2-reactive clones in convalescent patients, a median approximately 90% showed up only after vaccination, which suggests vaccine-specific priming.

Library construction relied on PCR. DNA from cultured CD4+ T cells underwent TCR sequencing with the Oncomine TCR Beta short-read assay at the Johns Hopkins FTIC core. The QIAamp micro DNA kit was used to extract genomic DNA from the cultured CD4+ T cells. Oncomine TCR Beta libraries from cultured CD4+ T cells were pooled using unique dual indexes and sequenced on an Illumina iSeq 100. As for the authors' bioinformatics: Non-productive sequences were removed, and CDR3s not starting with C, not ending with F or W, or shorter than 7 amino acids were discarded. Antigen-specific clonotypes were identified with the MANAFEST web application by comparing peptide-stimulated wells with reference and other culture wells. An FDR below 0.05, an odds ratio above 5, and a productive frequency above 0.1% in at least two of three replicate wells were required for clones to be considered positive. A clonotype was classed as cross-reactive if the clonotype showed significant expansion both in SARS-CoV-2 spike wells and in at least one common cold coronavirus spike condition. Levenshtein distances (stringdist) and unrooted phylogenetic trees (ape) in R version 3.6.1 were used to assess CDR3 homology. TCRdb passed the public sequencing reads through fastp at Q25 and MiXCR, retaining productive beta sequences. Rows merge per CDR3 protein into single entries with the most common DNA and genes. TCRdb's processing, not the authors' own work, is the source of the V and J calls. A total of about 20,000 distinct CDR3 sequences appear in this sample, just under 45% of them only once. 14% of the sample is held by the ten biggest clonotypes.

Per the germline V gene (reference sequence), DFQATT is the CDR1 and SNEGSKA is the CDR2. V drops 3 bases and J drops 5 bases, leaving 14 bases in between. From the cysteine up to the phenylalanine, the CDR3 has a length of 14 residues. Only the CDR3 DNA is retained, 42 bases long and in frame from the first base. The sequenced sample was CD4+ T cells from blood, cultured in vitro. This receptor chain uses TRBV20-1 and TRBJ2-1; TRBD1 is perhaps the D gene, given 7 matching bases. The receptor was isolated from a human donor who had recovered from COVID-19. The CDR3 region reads CSARGGTANNEQFF. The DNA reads TGCAGTGCTAGGGGCGGGACAGCGAACAATGAGCAGTTCTTC.